A single sample is the source of the 3 T cell receptor beta chains below, sequenced in a study of early T cells in non-severe SARS-CoV-2 infection. Each CDR3 protein gets one entry after TCRdb re-called the 5' RACE reads with MiXCR. The sample has under 60,000 distinct CDR3 sequences; around 5.2% are singletons. The sequenced sample was whole blood. Every receptor here comes from an adult who was a healthcare worker with PCR-confirmed SARS-CoV-2 infection or an uninfected control (not recorded which).

There are many counts of this clonotype. The rearrangement joins TRBV27 to TRBJ1-2, with 8 bases aligning to TRBD1. Germline values: CDR1 MNHEY, CDR2 SMNVEV (reference sequence). The CDR3 covers 14 residues. V was clipped by 4 bases and J by 8 bases; unmatched bases: 9. In nucleotides, the CDR3 is TGTGCCAGCAGTTCACACGGACAGGGCCGGGGCTACACCTTC. Translation: CASSSHGQGRGYTF.

This clonotype appeared a few times. The genes are TRBV18 and TRBJ1-1; D may be TRBD1 (5 bases). V lost 5 bases and J lost 1, with 8 bases in between. Germline V CDR1 and CDR2: KGHSH, LQKENI. The CDR3 consists of 13 residues. CDR3 residues: CASSGGGNTEAFF. Written as DNA, the CDR3 is TGTGCCAGCTCAGGGGGAGGGAACACTGAAGCTTTCTTT.

The chain links TRBV27 to TRBJ1-2, with D perhaps TRBD1 (6 bases). Trimming removed 3 bases at V and 2 bases at J, with 13 bases between. The CDR3 has 15 residues. Germline values: CDR1 MNHEY, CDR2 SMNVEV (reference sequence). This CDR3 reads CASSLNREGNYGYTF. Here the CDR3 DNA reads TGTGCCAGCAGTTTGAACAGGGAGGGAAACTATGGCTACACCTTC.